The 29 T cell receptor beta chains given below trace back to one sample, sequenced in a study of breast tumors, draining lymph nodes, adjacent tissues. TCRdb fed the multiplex PCR reads into MiXCR, producing one record per CDR3 protein. The sample shows some 230,000 distinct CDR3 sequences, about 34% of them seen only once. The lymph nodes were axillary draining lymph nodes from breast cancer patients. Input material: axillary lymph node tissue. These receptors came from a female donor with breast cancer. Some clones in this sample may be carry-over from other donors' samples.

The chain recombines TRBV20-1 with TRBJ1-2; 11 bases are a match to TRBD1. The CDR3 is 14 amino acids. From germline, CDR1 is DFQATT and CDR2 SNEGSKA (reference sequence). With V trimmed by 0 bases and J by 8 bases, 5 bases remained unmatched. The CDR3 DNA reads as TGCAGTGCTAGAGACCGGGACAGGGGGGGCGGCTACACCTTC. Its protein is CSARDRDRGGGYTF.

This clonotype has at least ten counts. The chain has TRBV18 and TRBJ2-2; 7 bases agree with TRBD2. Germline V gene data show CDR1 as KGHSH and CDR2 as LQKENI. The CDR3 covers 17 residues. V shed 3 bases, J shed 5 bases, and the junction held 12 bases outside the gene matches. In DNA form, the CDR3 reads TGTGCCAGCTCACCGACAGCGGGGCATAGACTAACCGGGGAGCTGTTTTTT. Translation gives CASSPTAGHRLTGELFF. Full variable domain (rest looked up from reference TRBV18 and TRBJ2-2): NAGVMQNPRHLVRRRGQEARLRCSPMKGHSHVYWYRQLPEEGLKFMVYLQKENIIDESGMPKERFSAEFPKEGPSILRIQQVVRGDSAAYFCASSPTAGHRLTGELFFGEGSRLTVL.

This clonotype was seen repeatedly, ten times or more. The rearrangement joins TRBV7-9 to TRBJ1-6, with D perhaps TRBD1 (5 bases). Germline CDR1 reads SEHNR; CDR2 reads FQNEAQ (reference sequence). V dropped 8 bases and J dropped 0 bases, with 11 bases sitting between them. CDR3 length: 15 amino acids. The CDR3 DNA reads TGTGCCAGCCAAAAGGGGAGCTCCTATAATTCACCCCTCCACTTT. Translating it yields CASQKGSSYNSPLHF.

This clonotype has ten or more counts. The chain recombines TRBV9 with TRBJ2-3; D possibly uses TRBD1 or TRBD2 (5 bases each). Germline CDR1 and CDR2: SGDLS and YYNGEE. The CDR3 loop spans 18 amino acids. Trimming shortened V by 3 bases and J by 0 bases, and 20 bases separated the two germline ends. The CDR3 spells CASSAQPPGLQSTDTQYF. Written as DNA, the CDR3 is TGTGCCAGCAGCGCCCAGCCTCCGGGGCTACAAAGCACAGATACGCAGTATTTT.

Many counts were recorded for this clonotype. The chain has TRBV7-8 and TRBJ2-7, with D possibly being TRBD1 (6 bases). Trimming cost V 1 base and J 6 bases, with 13 bases left between them. The CDR3 is 14 amino acids. From germline, CDR1 is SGHVS and CDR2 FQNEAQ. This CDR3 is CASSLVLTGREQYF. CDR3 in DNA: TGTGCCAGCAGCTTAGTCCTAACAGGGCGCGAGCAGTACTTC. Full variable domain (outside the CDR3, taken from reference TRBV7-8 and TRBJ2-7): GAGVSQSPRYKVAKRGQDVALRCDPISGHVSLFWYQQALGQGPEFLTYFQNEAQLDKSGLPSDRFFAERPEGSVSTLKIQRTQQEDSAVYLCASSLVLTGREQYFGPGTRLTVT.

This chain joins TRBV28 and TRBJ2-3; tentative D call: TRBD1 (6 bases). This CDR3 region has 15 residues. Germline assignment: CDR1 MDHEN and CDR2 SYDVKM. V shed 6 bases and J shed 1 base, with 14 bases lying between them. The CDR3 coding sequence is TGTGCCAGCAGCCCTACAGGGATCCGCACAGATACGCAGTATTTT. Translated: CASSPTGIRTDTQYF.

This clonotype came up many times. The rearrangement uses TRBV5-1 and TRBJ2-7, with D possibly matching TRBD2 (6 bases). V lost 4 bases and J 2 bases, leaving 19 bases between the germline ends. Germline V gene data show CDR1 as SGHRS and CDR2 as YFSETQ. The CDR3 runs 16 residues. In nucleotides, the CDR3 is TGCGCCAGCAGCCAGGGTCCGGAGGGAGTTACCTACGAGCAGTACTTC. It is translated as CASSQGPEGVTYEQYF.

Concerning this clonotype itself: The junction departs from the called germline gene at one end, perhaps through a read error. The chain couples TRBV3-1 to TRBJ2-1, with 9 nucleotides matching TRBD2. Germline V gives CDR1 LGHDT, CDR2 YNNKEL (reference sequence). The CDR3 has 13 residues. CDR3 coding DNA: TGTGCCAGCAGCCAAGATCCTAGCGGGGTTAGGGTCTTC. Protein: CASSQDPSGVRVF.

The chain combines TRBV27 with TRBJ1-6; D uncertain. This CDR3 region has 15 residues. Trimming pared 5 bases from V and 2 bases from J, leaving 10 bases between. Germline CDR1 MNHEY, CDR2 SMNVEV (reference sequence). The CDR3 coding sequence is TGTGCCAGCAGTAAGGCAAGCACCTATAATTCACCCCTCCACTTT. Its translation is CASSKASTYNSPLHF.

The CDR3 bases are TGTGCCAGCAGTCCGAGAGCGTACAATGAGCAGTTCTTC. This encodes CASSPRAYNEQFF. This sequence joins TRBV6-6 and TRBJ2-1; D is undetermined. The CDR3 has 13 amino acids. Germline assignment: CDR1 MNHNY and CDR2 SVGAGI (reference sequence). V was shortened by 5 bases and J by 4 bases, with 9 bases between the two germline ends.

This clonotype was counted a single time. The junction and the germline gene differ at one end; a read error may be behind it. Written as DNA, the CDR3 is TGTGCCAGCAGTCAAGCCCCCTCGGGACTAGCGGGAGGGCCTACCGGGGAGCTGTTTTTT. As protein: CASSQAPSGLAGGPTGELFF. The J gene is TRBJ2-2, the V gene TRBV6-1, with 16 bases that match TRBD2. The germline gives CDR1 MNHNS, CDR2 SASEGT. The CDR3 has 20 amino acids.

For the CDR3, the DNA is TGTGCCACTGGACAGGGGGAGAGCTCCTACGAGCAGTACTTC. Translation gives CATGQGESSYEQYF. This rearrangement joins TRBV10-3 to TRBJ2-7; TRBD1 matches 10 bases. The germline V gene encodes CDR1 ENHRY and CDR2 SYGVKD. The CDR3 contains 14 residues. V lost 10 bases to trimming and J lost 0 bases; unmatched junction nucleotides: 6.

This clonotype appeared many times. The V and J genes are TRBV5-1 and TRBJ2-7; D unresolved. CDR1 SGHRS and CDR2 YFSETQ come from the germline V gene. This CDR3 contains 13 residues. Trimming cost V 0 bases and J 4 bases, with 8 bases left between them. The CDR3 coding sequence is TGCGCCAGCAGCTTGGGACTGCCATACGAGCAGTACTTC. It codes for CASSLGLPYEQYF.

The chain recombines TRBV5-5 with TRBJ2-5; TRBD2 matches at 7 bases. CDR1 is SGHKS, CDR2 YYEKEE, per germline (reference sequence). Losses at the gene ends were 3 bases for V and 4 bases for J; bases not matched to a gene: 3. The CDR3 spans 13 residues. DNA for the CDR3: TGTGCCAGCAGCTGGGGAGGGGCAGAGACCCAGTACTTC. Translation gives CASSWGGAETQYF.

This clonotype appeared once. The chain joins TRBV6-6 to TRBJ2-1, with D possibly matching TRBD1 (6 bases). Trimming stripped 8 bases from V and 9 bases from J, with 20 bases between. The CDR3 length is 14 residues. CDR1 and CDR2 from the germline V gene are MNHNY and SVGAGI (reference sequence). CDR3 coding DNA: TGTGCCAGCCGGGTAGTGGGTACAGGGAGTGAGCAGTTCTTC. Its translation: CASRVVGTGSEQFF.

This clonotype came up many times. The CDR3 loop reads CSARDPQTGRAYEQYF. The DNA of the CDR3 is TGCAGTGCTAGAGATCCCCAGACAGGAAGGGCCTACGAGCAGTACTTC. V usage is TRBV20-1 and J usage is TRBJ2-7, with D perhaps matching TRBD1 (6 bases). Germline V gene data show CDR1 as DFQATT and CDR2 as SNEGSKA (reference sequence). The CDR3 totals 16 residues. V lost 0 bases, J lost 2 bases, and 17 bases lay in between.

This clonotype was observed many times. The chain employs TRBV5-5 and TRBJ1-4; D not resolved. Trimming pared 2 bases from V and 5 bases from J, leaving 13 bases between. CDR3 length equals 15 residues. Germline V gene sequence: CDR1 SGHKS, CDR2 YYEKEE (reference sequence). In DNA, the CDR3 is TGTGCCAGCAGCTTCCGCCCGGGTCAAAATGAAAAACTGTTTTTT. Encoded protein: CASSFRPGQNEKLFF.

This clonotype came up many times. V usage is TRBV24-1 and J usage is TRBJ2-1; D possibly corresponds to TRBD2 (6 bases). The germline V and J ends were trimmed by 5 bases and 3 bases, with 10 bases remaining between them. The CDR3 runs 14 residues. Germline CDR1 and CDR2: KGHDR and SFDVKD. CDR3 sequence (DNA): TGTGCCACCAGTGGCGGGGCTGACTACAATGAGCAGTTCTTC. The encoded protein is CATSGGADYNEQFF.

The CDR3 region has the DNA TGTGCCAGCAGATCTAGCCGGGCGGGATGGAATGAGCAGTTCTTC. This sequence encodes CASRSSRAGWNEQFF. The V call is TRBV27, the J call TRBJ2-1, with D tentatively TRBD2 (6 bases). The V end lost 6 bases, the J end lost 7 bases, and 19 bases lay between the germline ends. From germline, CDR1 is MNHEY and CDR2 SMNVEV (reference sequence). The CDR3 has 15 amino acids.

This clonotype was observed many times. The chain has TRBV4-1 and TRBJ2-5; D tentatively fits TRBD1 or TRBD2 (5 bases each). This CDR3 spans 14 amino acids. V was clipped by 3 bases and J by 5 bases, with 13 bases between them. CDR1 and CDR2 from the germline V gene are MGHRA and YSYEKL. The CDR3 DNA reads TGCGCCAGCAGCCACGAGGGGTGGAAGGAGACCCAGTACTTC. Its protein product is CASSHEGWKETQYF.

The chain uses TRBV20-1 and TRBJ2-5; 7 bases match TRBD2. Germline loops: CDR1 DFQATT, CDR2 SNEGSKA (reference sequence). The CDR3 has 15 amino acids. V lost 0 bases, J lost 9 bases, and 13 bases stayed unmatched. The CDR3 DNA follows: TGCAGTGCTAGAGATTCGGGGGGTGGGCATCAGCCCCAGTACTTC. Residues: CSARDSGGGHQPQYF.

The chain uses TRBV6-2 or TRBV6-3 and TRBJ2-2; D possibly matches TRBD1 or TRBD2 (5 bases each). The CDR3 extends over 17 amino acids. Trimming removed 5 bases from V and 0 bases from J, with 16 bases in between. CDR1 MNHEY and CDR2 SVGEGT come from the germline V gene. The CDR3 DNA is TGTGCCAGCAGTGATGGACACCGGGGAGCGAACACCGGGGAGCTGTTTTTT. Protein product: CASSDGHRGANTGELFF.

The chain is built from TRBV15 and TRBJ2-7, with TRBD1 as a possible D gene (8 bases). CDR1 is LNHNV and CDR2 is YYDKDF in the germline V gene (reference sequence). V shed 1 base and J shed 1 base, with 35 bases lying between them. The CDR3 totals 23 residues. The CDR3 here is CATSRAGDRGGVSGEIRSYEQYF. DNA for the CDR3: TGTGCCACCAGCAGAGCGGGAGACAGGGGCGGGGTAAGCGGGGAGATTCGTTCCTACGAGCAGTACTTC.

Ten or more counts support this clonotype. V gene TRBV6-5 combines with J gene TRBJ1-6; no reliable D call. Germline V lookup: CDR1 MNHEY, CDR2 SVGAGI. CDR3 size: 16 residues. The germline V and J ends were trimmed by 0 bases and 3 bases, with 9 bases remaining between them. The CDR3 bases are TGTGCCAGCAGTTACTCGAGAACTTTCTATAATTCACCCCTCCACTTT. Protein: CASSYSRTFYNSPLHF.

The chain links TRBV7-2 to TRBJ2-4, with D possibly matching TRBD1 (6 bases). Trimming pared 5 bases from V and 0 bases from J, leaving 14 bases between. Germline-derived CDR1 and CDR2 are SGHTA and FQGNSA. This CDR3 comprises 16 residues. CDR3 nucleotide sequence: TGTGCCAGCAGCCTATGGCAGGGGATAGCCAAAAACATTCAGTACTTC. It is translated as CASSLWQGIAKNIQYF.

The table lists this clonotype with many counts. V and J are TRBV5-6 and TRBJ2-5; 12 positions match TRBD2. This CDR3 has 16 amino acids. The V and J ends lost 4 bases and 4 bases, in that order; junction bases with no gene match: 8. Germline CDR1 reads SGHDT; CDR2 reads YYEEEE. The CDR3 sequence: CASSTLLAGGGETQYF. CDR3 in DNA: TGTGCCAGCAGCACTTTACTAGCGGGAGGAGGAGAGACCCAGTACTTC.

This clonotype was observed many times. A clone one base away is much larger, so this may be a read error. V usage is TRBV9 and J usage is TRBJ1-2; 12 bases are shared with TRBD1. The CDR3 is 15 residues long. Germline V gene lookup returns CDR1 SGDLS and CDR2 YYNGEE. CDR3 coding DNA: TGTGCCAGCAGCGTTGGGACAGGGGGCAACTATGGCTCCCCCTTC. Its translation is CASSVGTGGNYGSPF.

This clonotype was counted many times. The V call is TRBV20-1, the J call TRBJ1-5, with TRBD1 matching over 8 bases. Per the germline V gene, CDR1 is DFQATT and CDR2 is SNEGSKA (reference sequence). V was clipped by 2 bases and J by 5 bases; unmatched bases: 11. The CDR3 has 16 amino acids. The DNA of the CDR3 is TGCAGTGCTAGAAAGACGCAGGGGGCGCGTTATCAGCCCCAGCATTTT. It specifies CSARKTQGARYQPQHF.

V gene TRBV24-1 combines with J gene TRBJ2-3; D call uncertain. The germline CDR1 and CDR2 sequences are KGHDR and SFDVKD. The CDR3 consists of 13 residues. Trimming cost V 3 bases and J 2 bases, with 5 bases left between them. The CDR3 sequence: CATSDGITDTQYF. CDR3 nucleotide sequence: TGTGCCACCAGTGATGGGATCACAGATACGCAGTATTTT.